The 21 T cell receptor beta chains below come from one sample, sequenced in a study of blood T cells in healthy people across ages. Next came a second PCR, run for about 6 to 12 cycles, which used a sample-barcoded 5' primer along with a J-beta primer mix. MiXCR, run by TCRdb on the 5' RACE reads, gives a single entry per CDR3 protein. The profile shows around 990,000 distinct CDR3 sequences, more than 30% of them singletons. Sequencing was done on a sample of blood. All receptors come from a man in his late teens or twenties in good health.

The chain links TRBV20-1 to TRBJ2-7; 9 nucleotides align to TRBD2. V was clipped by 3 bases and J by 7 bases; unmatched bases: 13. The CDR3 consists of 15 residues. Germline V lookup: CDR1 DFQATT, CDR2 SNEGSKA (reference sequence). This CDR3 is CSASNLAGSPFEQYF. The CDR3 DNA sequence: TGCAGTGCTAGCAACCTAGCGGGGTCCCCCTTTGAGCAGTACTTC.

V is TRBV4-1 and J is TRBJ2-1, with D perhaps matching TRBD1 (5 bases). Germline V gene lookup returns CDR1 MGHRA and CDR2 YSYEKL. V gave up 3 bases and J gave up 11 bases, with 23 bases separating them. The CDR3 extends over 16 amino acids. CDR3 sequence (DNA): TGCGCCAGCAGCCAGAATGATCCAGGGTTTTGGAGTAAGCAGTTCTTC. Translation: CASSQNDPGFWSKQFF.

This rearrangement joins TRBV20-1 to TRBJ1-1, with D possibly TRBD1 on 6 matching bases. This CDR3 has 15 residues. CDR1 and CDR2 (germline): DFQATT, SNEGSKA (reference sequence). Between the trimmed V and J ends, which lost 0 bases and 5 bases, there was a span of 16 bases. The CDR3 spells CSAREGRGARTEAFF. In DNA form, the CDR3 reads TGCAGTGCTAGAGAGGGACGGGGGGCCCGGACTGAAGCTTTCTTT.

The chain couples TRBV9 to TRBJ1-2; 9 bases line up with TRBD1. Germline CDR1 reads SGDLS; CDR2 reads YYNGEE. Unmatched junction bases numbered 11, after V lost 6 bases and J lost 2 bases. The CDR3 spans 16 residues. CDR3 sequence (DNA): TGTGCCAGCACCGGTACAGGGGGCAGGGTAAACTATGGCTACACCTTC. It encodes CASTGTGGRVNYGYTF.

This clonotype showed up just a few times. The V gene is TRBV7-2, the J gene TRBJ2-1; TRBD1 matches at 9 bases. This CDR3 region has 15 residues. In germline, CDR1 is SGHTA, CDR2 FQGNSA. Trimming took 0 bases from V and 7 from J; bases not matched to a gene: 4. CDR3 loop: CASSLAQGAWNEQFF. The CDR3 coding sequence is TGTGCCAGCAGCTTAGCACAGGGGGCTTGGAATGAGCAGTTCTTC.

In its sample, this clonotype was seen once. Just one base apart from a much larger clone, this may be a read error. The gene calls are TRBV10-3 and TRBJ2-1; possibly TRBD1 for D (6 bases). Trimming pared 3 bases from V and 13 bases from J, leaving 19 bases between. The CDR3 contains 14 residues. Germline lookup yields CDR1 ENHRY and CDR2 SYGVKD. The DNA of the CDR3 is TGTGCCATCAGTGATTTACAGGGCCAAGAGACCCAGTTCTTC. Translated, it gives CAISDLQGQETQFF.

There are a few counts of this clonotype. The chain has TRBV4-3 and TRBJ2-1; TRBD1 agrees at 10 bases. J lost 14 bases, V lost 4 bases, and 29 bases had no gene match. Looked up from germline, CDR1 is LGHNA and CDR2 is YSLEER. This CDR3 is built from 20 residues. The CDR3 protein is CASSRIRDRGFTMEMGAEFF. As DNA, the CDR3 is TGCGCCAGCAGCCGCATCCGGGACAGGGGATTCACAATGGAGATGGGCGCGGAGTTCTTC.

This clonotype occurred a few times. This chain connects TRBV5-5 to TRBJ1-4; no firm D call. This CDR3 has 15 residues. Germline-derived CDR1 and CDR2 are SGHKS and YYEKEE (reference sequence). The V end lost 3 bases, the J end lost 8 bases, and 17 bases lay between the germline ends. The CDR3 DNA is TGTGCCAGCAGCTCCGGGAACTCTGGGTTGGAAAAACTGTTTTTT. Protein sequence: CASSSGNSGLEKLFF.

In its sample, this clonotype was seen many times. The chain recombines TRBV5-1 with TRBJ2-3; possible D gene TRBD2, 6 bases. V lost 4 bases to trimming and J lost 0 bases, with 15 bases between them. The CDR3 is made up of 16 amino acids. CDR1 and CDR2 from the germline V gene are SGHRS and YFSETQ. This CDR3 is CASSTRDSSSTDTQYF. The CDR3 DNA follows: TGCGCCAGCAGCACCAGGGACTCCTCTAGCACAGATACGCAGTATTTT.

As to this clonotype: Germline and junction disagree at one end, which may indicate a read error. The gene calls are TRBV11-2 and TRBJ2-3; the D gene is possibly TRBD2 (5 bases). Germline loops: CDR1 SGHAT, CDR2 FQNNGV. This CDR3 is built from 16 residues. CDR3 in amino acids: CASSPFASGSGDTQYF. The CDR3 nucleotides read TGTGCCAGCAGCCCCTTTGCTTCGGGGTCCGGAGATACACAGTATTTT.

There are a few counts of this clonotype. The genes are TRBV4-1 and TRBJ1-6; tentative D call: TRBD1 (5 bases). The germline V and J ends were trimmed by 1 base and 7 bases, with 20 bases remaining between them. CDR1 and CDR2 from the germline V gene are MGHRA and YSYEKL. The CDR3 consists of 18 residues. The CDR3 nucleotides are TGCGCCAGCAGCCAAGTTTCCGCGCTCGGGGGTTACAATTCACCCCTCCACTTT. As protein: CASSQVSALGGYNSPLHF.

V and J are TRBV9 and TRBJ1-1, with no clear D. Germline values: CDR1 SGDLS, CDR2 YYNGEE. CDR3 length: 17 residues. Trimming removed 3 bases at V and 5 bases at J, with 23 bases between. CDR3 in amino acids: CASSGNQPGNAGTEAFF. The CDR3 coding sequence is TGTGCCAGCAGCGGAAATCAACCCGGGAACGCCGGAACTGAAGCTTTCTTT.

The chain links TRBV4-3 to TRBJ1-5, with unresolved D. The CDR3 covers 15 residues. V was shortened by 0 bases and J by 6 bases, with 12 bases between the two germline ends. CDR1 is LGHNA and CDR2 is YSLEER in the germline V gene. The CDR3 region is CASSQDKRGTQPQHF. The CDR3 DNA sequence: TGCGCCAGCAGCCAAGATAAACGGGGTACTCAGCCCCAGCATTTT.

The chain carries TRBV20-1 and TRBJ2-3; D is possibly TRBD1 (5 bases). The CDR3 extends over 16 amino acids. The V end was cut by 0 bases, the J end by 3 bases, with 16 bases between. CDR1 and CDR2 from the germline V gene are DFQATT and SNEGSKA (reference sequence). The CDR3 coding sequence is TGCAGTGCTAGAGACCCACAGGACGCAAGAACAGATACGCAGTATTTT. Amino acid sequence: CSARDPQDARTDTQYF.

A few counts support this clonotype. The chain is built from TRBV4-2 and TRBJ2-7; D unclear. The germline gives CDR1 LGHNA, CDR2 YNFKEQ. V was pared by 1 base and J by 3 bases, with 7 bases between. The CDR3 runs 13 residues. The CDR3 coding sequence is TGTGCCAGCAGCCAAGCCAGTTTCTACGAGCAGTACTTC. Its protein is CASSQASFYEQYF.

This clonotype was seen a few times. The V call is TRBV6-5, the J call TRBJ1-1; D perhaps matches TRBD1 (5 bases). The germline CDR1 and CDR2 sequences are MNHEY and SVGAGI. V dropped 5 bases and J dropped 4 bases, with 11 bases sitting between them. This CDR3 has 13 residues. The CDR3 loop is CASSTGLGTEAFF. CDR3 sequence (DNA): TGTGCCAGCAGTACAGGTTTGGGCACTGAAGCTTTCTTT.

This clonotype was counted ten times or more. This chain links TRBV7-2 with TRBJ2-3, with 10 bases matching TRBD2. Per the germline V gene, CDR1 is SGHTA and CDR2 is FQGNSA. CDR3 length equals 16 residues. The trim removed 1 base at V and 0 bases at J, leaving 1 base unmatched. The CDR3 DNA reads as TGTGCCAGCAGCTTAGAACTAGCGGGGAGCACAGATACGCAGTATTTT. This translates into CASSLELAGSTDTQYF. Complete variable domain (other parts from reference TRBV7-2 and TRBJ2-3): GAGVSQSPSNKVTEKGKDVELRCDPISGHTALYWYRQSLGQGLEFLIYFQGNSAPDKSGLPSDRFSAERTGGSVSTLTIQRTQQEDSAVYLCASSLELAGSTDTQYFGPGTRLTVL.

This clonotype was observed many times. The gene calls are TRBV4-1 and TRBJ1-2; D remains ambiguous. V lost 4 bases, J lost 4 bases, and 19 bases lay in between. Germline-derived CDR1 and CDR2 are MGHRA and YSYEKL. The CDR3 runs to 16 residues. CDR3 nucleotide sequence: TGCGCCAGCAGCCCTGGAGGAGGGAGTAAATTCTATGGCTACACCTTC. It translates to CASSPGGGSKFYGYTF.

The J gene is TRBJ2-7, the V gene TRBV12-3 or TRBV12-4; TRBD2 matches at 7 bases. This CDR3 contains 19 residues. The junction had 17 bases not matched to a gene; V was cut back by 2 bases and J by 1 base. The CDR3 coding sequence is TGTGCCAGCAGTTTACTGAGTCGTTTCGGGGGGAGCCTATCCTACGAGCAGTACTTC. It is translated as CASSLLSRFGGSLSYEQYF.

The V and J genes are TRBV2 and TRBJ2-1; 13 nucleotides align to TRBD2. Germline CDR1 reads SNHLY; CDR2 reads FYNNEI. The CDR3 sequence is 19 residues long. V dropped 8 bases and J dropped 8; count of bases not matched to a gene: 21. CDR3 sequence reads: CASDAIRLAGGSWGDEQFF. The CDR3 DNA is TGTGCCAGCGACGCTATCAGACTAGCGGGGGGTTCATGGGGAGATGAGCAGTTCTTC.

V and J are TRBV20-1 and TRBJ2-7, with D uncertain. Trimming shortened V by 8 bases and J by 7 bases, and 18 bases separated the two germline ends. The CDR3 is 12 amino acids. In germline, CDR1 is DFQATT, CDR2 SNEGSKA (reference sequence). The CDR3 nucleotides read TGCAGTCCAAATACAGTGTACAATGAGCAGTACTTC. Protein: CSPNTVYNEQYF.